Given below is one T cell receptor (beta chain) in context. Its specificity is unknown. The germline gives CDR1 MNHEY, CDR2 SMNVEV (reference sequence). V lost 4 bases, J lost 5 bases, and 14 bases lay in between. CDR3 length equals 14 residues. This sample's time point: week 47, end of study. In every dose of vaccine, 300 ug of mutant IDH1 20-mer peptide was given alongside topical imiquimod. The data stem from a study of a mutant IDH1 vaccine in newly diagnosed glioma. Study-wide background: Visit timing is recorded as week 35 for V12 and week 47 for V13.

Study-wide findings and caveats: Immune responses arising from the vaccine appeared in around 92% of patients.

TCRdb's table, derived via immunoSEQ multiplex PCR, lists solely in-frame clones and lacks some. The table records 25,000 to 40,000 clones, more than 70% of them present only once. The receptor comes from a man aged 35 to 55 with glioma. This material consisted of PBMCs, taken from a glioma patient whose treatment included an IDH1 peptide vaccine. The J gene is TRBJ2-5, the V gene TRBV27; D unclear. Written as DNA, the CDR3 is TGTGCCAGCAGTTCAATCAGAGGCGGCGAGACCCAGTACTTC. Translation gives CASSSIRGGETQYF.